This TCR beta chain was sequenced during a study of CD8 T cells in ankylosing spondylitis. The study's findings and limits: Significant enrichment of disease-linked clones was reportedly seen in matched ankylosing spondylitis synovial fluid. Ankylosing spondylitis blood appeared to be characterized by a TCR beta motif of 7 to 9 highly homologous variants.

This clonotype has a count of ten or more. Its antigen is undetermined. The authors made TCR beta libraries by quantitative 5'-RACE with molecular barcodes. In TCRdb, the 5' RACE reads were re-called with MiXCR into one record per CDR3 protein. The sample includes 130,000 or so distinct CDR3 sequences, roughly 6.6% of them seen just once. The TCR sequence derives from a male donor with ankylosing spondylitis or in good health (not recorded which). Sequencing used blood, either unsorted or a sorted T cell fraction (not recorded which).

This CDR3 reads CASSLTGTWIYGYTF. The CDR3 nucleotides read TGTGCCAGCAGCTTAACCGGGACATGGATCTATGGCTACACCTTC. The chain is built from TRBV7-9 and TRBJ1-2; possible D gene TRBD1, 6 bases. The germline V gene encodes CDR1 SEHNR and CDR2 FQNEAQ (reference sequence). This CDR3 contains 15 residues. Trimming shortened V by 2 bases and J by 4 bases, and 14 bases separated the two germline ends. The full variable domain, its missing parts supplied by reference TRBV7-9 and TRBJ1-2, is DTGVSQNPRHKITKRGQNVTFRCDPISEHNRLYWYRQTLGQGPEFLTYFQNEAQLEKSRLLSDRFSAERPKGSFSTLEIQRTEQGDSAMYLCASSLTGTWIYGYTFGSGTRLTVV.